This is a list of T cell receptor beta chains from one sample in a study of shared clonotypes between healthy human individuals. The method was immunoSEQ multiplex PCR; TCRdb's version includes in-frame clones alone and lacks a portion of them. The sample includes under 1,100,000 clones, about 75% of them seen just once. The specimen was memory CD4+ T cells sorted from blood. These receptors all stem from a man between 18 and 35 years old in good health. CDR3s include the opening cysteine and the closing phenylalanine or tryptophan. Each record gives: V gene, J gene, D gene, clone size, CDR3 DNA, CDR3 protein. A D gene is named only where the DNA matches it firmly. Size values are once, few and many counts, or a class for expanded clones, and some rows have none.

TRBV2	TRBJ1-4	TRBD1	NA	TGTGCCAGCAGGGAGGACAGGGGGATTGAAAAACTGTTTTTT	CASREDRGIEKLFF
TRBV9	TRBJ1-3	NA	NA	TGTGCCAGCAGCGTAGCTGATGGACTTGGAAACACCATATATTTT	CASSVADGLGNTIYF
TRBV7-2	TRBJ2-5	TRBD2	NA	TGTGCCAGCAGCTCGGGACTAGCGGGAGGAAAAGAGACCCAGTACTTC	CASSSGLAGGKETQYF
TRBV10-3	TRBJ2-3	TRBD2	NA	TGTGCCACTTCGACTAGCGGGAAAGTAACAGATACGCAGTATTTT	CATSTSGKVTDTQYF
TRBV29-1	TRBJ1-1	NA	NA	TGCAGCGGAGCCGACACTGAAGCTTTCTTT	CSGADTEAFF
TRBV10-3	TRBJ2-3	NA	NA	TGTGCCATCAGTGAGTTGGGGGGCACAGATACGCAGTATTTT	CAISELGGTDTQYF
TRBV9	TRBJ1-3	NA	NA	TGTGCCAGCAGCGTGGGGTCTCAGGGTGCTCTCTCTGGAAACACCATATATTTT	CASSVGSQGALSGNTIYF
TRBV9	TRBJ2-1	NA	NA	TGTGCCAGCAGCGTAGGGGAGCGTCGCTCCTACAATGAGCAGTTCTTC	CASSVGERRSYNEQFF
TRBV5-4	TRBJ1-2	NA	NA	TGTGCCAGCAGCTTAAAACAGGGCTGGGATGGCTACACCTTC	CASSLKQGWDGYTF
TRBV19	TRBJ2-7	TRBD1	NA	TGTGCCAGTAGTAGCCGGGACAGGGGATACGAGCAGTACTTC	CASSSRDRGYEQYF
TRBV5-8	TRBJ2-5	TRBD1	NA	TGTGCCAGCAGCTTGCAGAGGGGACAGGGGGTTGAGACCCAGTACTTC	CASSLQRGQGVETQYF
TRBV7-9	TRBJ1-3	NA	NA	TGTGCCAGCAGATATAGGGGGACCAGCTCTAAACGCTCTGGAAACACCATATATTTT	CASRYRGTSSKRSGNTIYF
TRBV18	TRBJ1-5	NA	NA	TGTGCCAGCTCAGGGGACTCCAATCAGCCCCAGCATTTT	CASSGDSNQPQHF
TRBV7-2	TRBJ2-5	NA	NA	TGTGCCAGCAGCTTATCCAGGCCCGCAGAGACCCAGTACTTC	CASSLSRPAETQYF
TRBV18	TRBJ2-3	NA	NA	TGTGCCAGCTCAGGATCTTCAGATACGCAGTATTTT	CASSGSSDTQYF
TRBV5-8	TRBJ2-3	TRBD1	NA	TGTGCCAGCAGAACCCGGGGACAGGGGCAAGCAGATACGCAGTATTTT	CASRTRGQGQADTQYF
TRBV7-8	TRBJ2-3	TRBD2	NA	TGTGCCAGCAGCTTCCGGACTAGCGGGGCAAAAGATACGCAGTATTTT	CASSFRTSGAKDTQYF
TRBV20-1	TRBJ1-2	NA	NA	TGCGGATATGAGGGCTACACCTTC	CGYEGYTF
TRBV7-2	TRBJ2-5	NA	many	TGTGCCAGCAGCTTATTCCCGGCGACCCAGTACTTC	CASSLFPATQYF
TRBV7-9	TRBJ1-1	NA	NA	TGTGCCAGCAGCCGGGAGCCCACTGAAGCTTTCTTT	CASSREPTEAFF
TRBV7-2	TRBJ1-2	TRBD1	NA	TGTGCCAGCACTGAGGACAGGGGTAACTATGGCTACACCTTC	CASTEDRGNYGYTF
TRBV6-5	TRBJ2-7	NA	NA	TGTGCCAGCAAGAAGGAGAGCAGCTACGAGCAGTACTTC	CASKKESSYEQYF
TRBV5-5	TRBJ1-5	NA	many	TGTGCCAGCAGCTTGGATCCGGGATCGAGCGGGCAGCCCCAGCATTTT	CASSLDPGSSGQPQHF
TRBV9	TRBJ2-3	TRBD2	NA	TGTGCCAGCAGCGTAGGTTCTAGCGGGTACACAGATACGCAGTATTTT	CASSVGSSGYTDTQYF
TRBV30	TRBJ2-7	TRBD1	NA	TGTGCCTGGAGGGCCGGGACAGGGGGCCCCGCGGAGTACTTC	CAWRAGTGGPAEYF
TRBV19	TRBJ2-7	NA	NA	TGTGCCAGTAGTATGAGGATGAGCTCCTACGAGCAGTACTTC	CASSMRMSSYEQYF
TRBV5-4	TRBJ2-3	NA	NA	TGTGCCAGCAGCTTGAATACCGAGGTGAATACGCAGTATTTT	CASSLNTEVNTQYF
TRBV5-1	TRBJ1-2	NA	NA	TGCGCCAGCAGCTTGGATGTAGGGCTTGGCTACACCTTC	CASSLDVGLGYTF